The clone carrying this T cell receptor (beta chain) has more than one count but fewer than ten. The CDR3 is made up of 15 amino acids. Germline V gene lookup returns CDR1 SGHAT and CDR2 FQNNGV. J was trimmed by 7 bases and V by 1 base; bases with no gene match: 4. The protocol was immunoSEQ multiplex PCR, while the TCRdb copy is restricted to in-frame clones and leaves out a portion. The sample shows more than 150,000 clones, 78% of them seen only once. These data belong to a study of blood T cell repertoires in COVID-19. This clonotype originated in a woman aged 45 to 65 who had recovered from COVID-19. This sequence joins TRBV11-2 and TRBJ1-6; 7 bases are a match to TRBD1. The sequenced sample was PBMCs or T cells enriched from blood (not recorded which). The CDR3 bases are TGTGCCAGCAGCTTAGTTGTGGGACAGAATTCACCCCTCCACTTT. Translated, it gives CASSLVVGQNSPLHF.